A single sample gave rise to the 5 T cell receptor beta chains below, sequenced in a study of cytomegalovirus exposure and HLA in healthy donors listed by TCRdb under 2017. Libraries were constructed by the immunoSEQ multiplex PCR assay. For the multiplex PCR, a mixture combining 60 forward primers for TCR Vbeta segments and 13 reverse primers for TCR Jbeta segments was used. Imported from immuneACCESS, the table was reduced by TCRdb to in-frame sequences with V and J called. These copies leave out some clones; in studies compared against another copy, an unresolved V gene accounts for under half, and the cause of the remainder is not known. The sample records 200,000 to 250,000 clones, around 89% of which are singletons. Around 1% of the sample goes to the ten largest clones. Specimen: PBMCs. The receptor source for this set is a woman aged 18-30 years in good health and CMV-seronegative.

This chain joins TRBV6-6 and TRBJ2-2, with TRBD2 identical over 8 bases. The CDR3 length is 15 residues. V dropped 6 bases and J dropped 4; count of bases not matched to a gene: 7. Germline CDR1 is MNHNY and CDR2 is SVGAGI (reference sequence). CDR3 amino acids: CASSPGGGVTGELFF. The DNA for the CDR3 is TGTGCCAGCAGCCCGGGGGGGGGAGTCACCGGGGAGCTGTTTTTT.

This clone was counted only a few times. V gene TRBV4-3 combines with J gene TRBJ2-7; TRBD1 is a possible D gene (6 bases). The CDR3 runs to 14 residues. V shed 1 base and J shed 4 bases, with 11 bases lying between them. The V gene's germline CDR1 is LGHNA and CDR2 YSLEER. The CDR3 reads CASSQVQGWYEQYF. The CDR3 bases are TGCGCCAGCAGCCAAGTACAGGGATGGTACGAGCAGTACTTC.

The chain links TRBV10-3 to TRBJ2-2; 7 bases agree with TRBD2. The junction had 5 bases not matched to a gene; V was cut back by 8 bases and J by 5 bases. The CDR3 extends over 13 amino acids. CDR1 is ENHRY, CDR2 SYGVKD, per germline. This CDR3 reads CAIGTMVTGELFF. The CDR3 DNA sequence: TGTGCCATCGGGACTATGGTTACCGGGGAGCTGTTTTTT.

The rearrangement uses TRBV7-6 and TRBJ1-5, with D uncertain. From germline, CDR1 is SGHVS and CDR2 FNYEAQ. With 4 bases removed from V and 4 bases from J, the gap between germline ends came to 17 bases. The CDR3 covers 16 residues. The CDR3 reads CASSSETVRGNQPQHF. CDR3 sequence (DNA): TGTGCCAGCAGCTCGGAAACGGTGAGAGGGAATCAGCCCCAGCATTTT.

This chain uses TRBV5-5 with TRBJ1-5; 8 positions match TRBD1. In germline, CDR1 is SGHKS, CDR2 YYEKEE (reference sequence). CDR3 length equals 14 residues. Trimming at V came to 3 bases and at J to 8 bases, leaving 7 bases not matched to a gene. CDR3 nucleotide sequence: TGTGCCAGCAGCTCCCCGGGACAGGAAAAGCCCCAGCATTTT. This codes for CASSSPGQEKPQHF.